The T cell receptor beta chain described here comes from a study of shared clonotypes between healthy human individuals. Study context: Each donor's CD4 naive and CD4 memory cells filled three plates apiece, CD8 naive two, and CD8 memory one. The study's findings and limits: Roughly 4.7% was the fraction of naive CD4 clonotypes found shared across a handful of donors. Despite large depth, sorted-subset datasets appeared incompletely sequenced. Blood was the sole source, and tissue repertoires probably differ.

Looked up from germline, CDR1 is SGHRS and CDR2 is YFSETQ. V shed 0 bases, J shed 8 bases, and the junction held 8 bases outside the gene matches. The CDR3 length is 15 residues. Comment on this clone: The antigen is unknown.

Naive-designated CD8 cells lacked CD45RO, were positively enriched for CCR7, and omitted terminally differentiated effector memory CD45RA+ cells. Generated by immunoSEQ multiplex PCR, the TCRdb table keeps only in-frame clones and is missing some. The repertoire holds fewer than 800,000 clones, with roughly nine tenths as singletons. The source of this sequence is a man younger than 45 in good health. Material for sequencing was naive CD8+ T cells sorted from blood. V gene TRBV5-1 combines with J gene TRBJ2-1; 7 bases align to TRBD2. The CDR3: CASSLVGGSGDEQFF. In nucleotides, the CDR3 is TGCGCCAGCAGCTTGGTGGGCGGGAGCGGGGATGAGCAGTTCTTC. Supplemented by reference TRBV5-1 and TRBJ2-1, the full variable domain reads KAGVTQTPRYLIKTRGQQVTLSCSPISGHRSVSWYQQTPGQGLQFLFEYFSETQRNKGNFPGRFSGRQFSNSRSEMNVSTLELGDSALYLCASSLVGGSGDEQFFGPGTRLTVL.